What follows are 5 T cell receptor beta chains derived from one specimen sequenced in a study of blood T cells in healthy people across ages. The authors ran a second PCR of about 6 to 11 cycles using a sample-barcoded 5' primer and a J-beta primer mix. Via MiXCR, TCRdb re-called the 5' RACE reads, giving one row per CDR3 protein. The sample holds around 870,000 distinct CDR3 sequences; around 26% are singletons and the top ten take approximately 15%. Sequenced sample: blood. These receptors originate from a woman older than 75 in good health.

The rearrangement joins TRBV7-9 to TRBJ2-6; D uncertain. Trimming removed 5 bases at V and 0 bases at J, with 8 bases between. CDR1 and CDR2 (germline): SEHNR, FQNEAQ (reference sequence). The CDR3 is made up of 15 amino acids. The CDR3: CASSQQISGANVLTF. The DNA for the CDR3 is TGTGCCAGCAGCCAACAGATCTCTGGGGCCAACGTCCTGACTTTC.

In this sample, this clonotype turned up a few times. The CDR3 DNA follows: TGCGCCAGCAGGGGCGGGGGAGGAAAAGAGACCCAGTACTTC. Protein product: CASRGGGGKETQYF. The rearrangement joins TRBV10-1 to TRBJ2-5, with 7 bases aligning to TRBD2. This CDR3 is 14 amino acids long. J gave up 3 bases and V 6 bases, and 7 bases lay outside the gene matches. Germline CDR1 reads WNHNN; CDR2 reads SYGVQD (reference sequence).

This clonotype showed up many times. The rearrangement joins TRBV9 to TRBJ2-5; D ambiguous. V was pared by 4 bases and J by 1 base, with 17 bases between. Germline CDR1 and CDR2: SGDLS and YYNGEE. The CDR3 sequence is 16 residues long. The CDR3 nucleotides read TGTGCCAGCAGCCCGACTCCAACGAACCCCCAAGAGACCCAGTACTTC. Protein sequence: CASSPTPTNPQETQYF.

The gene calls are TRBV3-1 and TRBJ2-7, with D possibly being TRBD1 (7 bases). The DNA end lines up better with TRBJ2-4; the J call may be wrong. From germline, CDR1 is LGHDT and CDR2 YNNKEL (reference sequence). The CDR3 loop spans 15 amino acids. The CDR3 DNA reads TGTGCCAGCAGCATTCCCGAGACAGGGAGGAACATTCAGTACTTC. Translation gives CASSIPETGRNIQYF.

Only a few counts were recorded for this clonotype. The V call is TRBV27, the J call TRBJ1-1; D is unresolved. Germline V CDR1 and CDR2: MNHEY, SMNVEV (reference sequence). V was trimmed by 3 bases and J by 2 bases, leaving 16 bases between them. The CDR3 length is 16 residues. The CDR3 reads CASSFRVTSGNTEAFF. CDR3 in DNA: TGTGCCAGCAGTTTTCGCGTTACAAGCGGAAACACTGAAGCTTTCTTT.